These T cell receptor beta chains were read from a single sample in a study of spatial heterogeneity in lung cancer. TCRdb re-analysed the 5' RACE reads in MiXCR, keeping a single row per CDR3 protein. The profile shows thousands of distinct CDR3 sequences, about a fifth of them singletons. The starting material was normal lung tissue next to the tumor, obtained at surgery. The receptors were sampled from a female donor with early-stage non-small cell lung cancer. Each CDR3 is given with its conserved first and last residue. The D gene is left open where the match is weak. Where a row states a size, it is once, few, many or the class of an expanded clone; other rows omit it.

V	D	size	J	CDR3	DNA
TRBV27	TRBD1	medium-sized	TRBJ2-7	CASSFGTGGLAYF	TGTGCCAGCAGTTTCGGGACAGGGGGCCTGGCGTACTTC
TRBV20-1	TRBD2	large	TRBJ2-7	CSARGTSGGRSSYEQYF	TGCAGTGCTAGAGGGACTAGCGGGGGCCGGAGCTCCTACGAGCAGTACTTC
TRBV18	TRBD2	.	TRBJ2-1	CASSPRAGDEQFF	TGTGCCAGCTCACCTAGAGCGGGAGATGAGCAGTTCTTC
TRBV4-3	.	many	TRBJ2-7	CASSPGAHSYEQYF	TGCGCCAGCAGCCCTGGGGCACACTCCTACGAGCAGTACTTC
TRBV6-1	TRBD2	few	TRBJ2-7	CASSETSGGPWYF	TGTGCCAGCAGTGAGACTAGCGGGGGGCCATGGTACTTC
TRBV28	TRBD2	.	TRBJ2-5	CASTTGLAGIETQYF	TGTGCCAGCACCACAGGACTAGCGGGAATAGAGACCCAGTACTTC
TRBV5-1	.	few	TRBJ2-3	CASSRTIDFTDTQYF	TGCGCCAGCAGCCGGACCATCGATTTTACAGATACGCAGTATTTT
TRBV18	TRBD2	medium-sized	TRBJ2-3	CASSPLPLAVTDTQYF	TGTGCCAGCTCACCACTGCCACTAGCGGTCACAGATACGCAGTATTTT
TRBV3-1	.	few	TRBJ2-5	CASSQGHAQETQYF	TGTGCCAGCAGCCAAGGGCACGCGCAAGAGACCCAGTACTTC
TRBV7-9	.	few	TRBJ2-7	CASQRTSVSYEQYF	TGTGCCTCCCAGCGGACCTCCGTTTCCTACGAGCAGTACTTC
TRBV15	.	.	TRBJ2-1	CATSTGTWEYNEQFF	TGTGCCACCAGCACCGGGACTTGGGAGTACAATGAGCAGTTCTTC
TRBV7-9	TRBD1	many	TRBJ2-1	CASSLEGATDEQFF	TGTGCCAGCAGCTTAGAGGGGGCAACGGATGAGCAGTTCTTC
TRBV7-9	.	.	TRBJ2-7	CASSSTPTGQYF	TGTGCCAGCAGCTCCACCCCTACAGGGCAGTACTTC
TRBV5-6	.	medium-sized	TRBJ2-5	CASSSLWGETQYF	TGTGCCAGCAGCTCCTTGTGGGGGGAGACCCAGTACTTC
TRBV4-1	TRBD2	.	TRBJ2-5	CASSQESGADQETQYF	TGCGCCAGCAGCCAAGAGAGCGGGGCGGACCAAGAGACCCAGTACTTC
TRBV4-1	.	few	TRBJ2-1	CASSTAVYNEQFF	TGCGCCAGCAGCACGGCAGTCTACAATGAGCAGTTCTTC
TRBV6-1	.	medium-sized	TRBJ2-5	CATEGRAQETQYF	TGTGCCACCGAGGGGCGGGCCCAAGAGACCCAGTACTTC
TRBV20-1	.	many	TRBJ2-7	CSADSPPYEQYF	TGCAGTGCAGATAGCCCCCCCTACGAGCAGTACTTC
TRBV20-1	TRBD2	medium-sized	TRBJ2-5	CSARSAGTFWETQYF	TGCAGTGCTAGATCAGCGGGGACTTTCTGGGAGACCCAGTACTTC